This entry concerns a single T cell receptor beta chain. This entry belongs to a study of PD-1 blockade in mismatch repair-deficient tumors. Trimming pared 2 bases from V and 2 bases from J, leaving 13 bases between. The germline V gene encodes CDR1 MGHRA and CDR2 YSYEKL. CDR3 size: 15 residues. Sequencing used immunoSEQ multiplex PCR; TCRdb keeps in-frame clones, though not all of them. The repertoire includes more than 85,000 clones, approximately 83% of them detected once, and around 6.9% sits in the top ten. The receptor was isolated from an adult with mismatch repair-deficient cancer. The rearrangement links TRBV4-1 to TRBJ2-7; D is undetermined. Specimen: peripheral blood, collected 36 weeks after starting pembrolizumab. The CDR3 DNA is TGCGCCAGCAGCCAACTCGATCGCGCAGCCTACGAGCAGTACTTC. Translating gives CASSQLDRAAYEQYF.